Given below is one TCR beta chain in context. What it binds is not known. Data came from immunoSEQ multiplex PCR; TCRdb stores just in-frame clones and leaves some out. The table records 950,000 to 1,300,000 clones, 60% to 80% of them present only once. These data belong to a study of shared clonotypes between healthy human individuals. Whole-study findings and limits: Across a handful of donors, naive CD4 shared 5% to 6%, naive CD8 around 4%, memory CD4 about 2.4%, memory CD8 about 0.38%.

The CDR3 loop spans 14 amino acids. V lost 3 bases and J 2 bases, leaving 11 bases between the germline ends. CDR1 is SGHRS and CDR2 is YFSETQ in the germline V gene. The J gene is TRBJ1-2, the V gene TRBV5-1, with D maybe TRBD1 (5 bases). The receptor's source is a man between 18 and 35 years old in good health. What was sequenced was memory CD4+ T cells sorted from blood. Subset denoted: CD45RA-negative fraction. The CDR3 DNA follows: TGCGCCAGCAGCTCCTCTGCAGGGAACTATGGCTACACCTTC. This codes for CASSSSAGNYGYTF. Full variable domain (remainder filled in from reference TRBV5-1 and TRBJ1-2): KAGVTQTPRYLIKTRGQQVTLSCSPISGHRSVSWYQQTPGQGLQFLFEYFSETQRNKGNFPGRFSGRQFSNSRSEMNVSTLELGDSALYLCASSSSAGNYGYTFGSGTRLTVV.